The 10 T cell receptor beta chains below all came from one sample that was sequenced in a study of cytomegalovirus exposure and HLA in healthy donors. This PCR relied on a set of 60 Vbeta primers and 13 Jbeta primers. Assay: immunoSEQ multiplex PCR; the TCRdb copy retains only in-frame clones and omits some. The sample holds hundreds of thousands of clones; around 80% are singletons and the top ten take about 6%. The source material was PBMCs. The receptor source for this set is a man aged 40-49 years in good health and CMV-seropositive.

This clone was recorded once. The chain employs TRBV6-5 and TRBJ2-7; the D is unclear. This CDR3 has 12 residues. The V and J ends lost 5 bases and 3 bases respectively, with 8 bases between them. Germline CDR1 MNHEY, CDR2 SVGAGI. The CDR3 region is CASSESSYEQYF. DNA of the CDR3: TGTGCCAGCAGTGAAAGTAGCTACGAGCAGTACTTC.

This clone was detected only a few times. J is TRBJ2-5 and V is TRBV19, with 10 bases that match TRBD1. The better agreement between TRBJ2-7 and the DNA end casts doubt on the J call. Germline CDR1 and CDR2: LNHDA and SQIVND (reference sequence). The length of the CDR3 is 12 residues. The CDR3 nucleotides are TGTGCCGCCGGGACAGGGGCCTACGAGCAGTACTTC. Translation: CAAGTGAYEQYF.

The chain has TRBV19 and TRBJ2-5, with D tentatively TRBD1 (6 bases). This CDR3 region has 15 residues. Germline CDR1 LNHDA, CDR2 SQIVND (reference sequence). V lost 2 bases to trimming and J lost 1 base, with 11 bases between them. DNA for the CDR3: TGTGCCAGTAGTATATTAACAGGGACCCAAGAGACCCAGTACTTC. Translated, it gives CASSILTGTQETQYF.

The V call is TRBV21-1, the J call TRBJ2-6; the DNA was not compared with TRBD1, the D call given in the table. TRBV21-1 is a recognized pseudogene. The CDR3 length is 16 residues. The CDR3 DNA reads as TGTGCCAGCAGCAAAAGAAAGGGGGTTGGGGCCAACGTCCTGACTTTC. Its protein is CASSKRKGVGANVLTF.

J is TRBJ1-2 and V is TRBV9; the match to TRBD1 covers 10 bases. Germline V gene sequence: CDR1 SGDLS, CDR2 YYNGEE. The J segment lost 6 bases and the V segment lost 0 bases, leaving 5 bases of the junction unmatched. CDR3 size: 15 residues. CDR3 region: CASSVGGTGVDGYTF. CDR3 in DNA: TGTGCCAGCAGCGTAGGCGGGACAGGGGTTGATGGCTACACCTTC.

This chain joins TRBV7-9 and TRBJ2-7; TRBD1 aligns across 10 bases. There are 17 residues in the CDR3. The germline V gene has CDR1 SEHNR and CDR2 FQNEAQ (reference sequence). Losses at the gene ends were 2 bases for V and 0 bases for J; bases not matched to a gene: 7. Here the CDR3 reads CASSLMGQGTLSYEQYF. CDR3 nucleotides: TGTGCCAGCAGCTTAATGGGACAGGGGACCCTCTCCTACGAGCAGTACTTC.

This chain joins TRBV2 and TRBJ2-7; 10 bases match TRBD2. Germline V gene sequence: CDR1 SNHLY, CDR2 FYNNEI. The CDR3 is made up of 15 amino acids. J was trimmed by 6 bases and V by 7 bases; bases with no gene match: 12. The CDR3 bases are TGTGCCAGCAAATATCCTAGCGGGAGTGATAGCGAGCAGTACTTC. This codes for CASKYPSGSDSEQYF.

For the CDR3, the DNA is TGCGCCAGCAGTTACTCGGTCGGACTAGCGGGGCCCACCGGGGAGCTGTTTTTT. Translated, it gives CASSYSVGLAGPTGELFF. The chain carries TRBV4-1 and TRBJ2-2, with 12 bases matching TRBD2. Germline assignment: CDR1 MGHRA and CDR2 YSYEKL. This CDR3 region has 18 residues. The trim removed 6 bases at V and 4 bases at J, leaving 12 bases unmatched.

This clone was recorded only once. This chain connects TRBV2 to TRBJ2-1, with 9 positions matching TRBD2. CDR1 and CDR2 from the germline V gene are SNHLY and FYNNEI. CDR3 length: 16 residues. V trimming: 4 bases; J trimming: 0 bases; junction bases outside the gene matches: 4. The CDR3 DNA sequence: TGTGCCAGCAGTGGAAGACTAGCGGTCTCCTACAATGAGCAGTTCTTC. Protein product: CASSGRLAVSYNEQFF.

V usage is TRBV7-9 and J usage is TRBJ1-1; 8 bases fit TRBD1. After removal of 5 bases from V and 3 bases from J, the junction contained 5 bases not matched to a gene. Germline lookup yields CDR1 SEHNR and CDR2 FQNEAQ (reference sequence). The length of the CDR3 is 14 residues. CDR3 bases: TGTGCCAGCAGCCCTATGACAGGGGACACTGAAGCTTTCTTT. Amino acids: CASSPMTGDTEAFF.